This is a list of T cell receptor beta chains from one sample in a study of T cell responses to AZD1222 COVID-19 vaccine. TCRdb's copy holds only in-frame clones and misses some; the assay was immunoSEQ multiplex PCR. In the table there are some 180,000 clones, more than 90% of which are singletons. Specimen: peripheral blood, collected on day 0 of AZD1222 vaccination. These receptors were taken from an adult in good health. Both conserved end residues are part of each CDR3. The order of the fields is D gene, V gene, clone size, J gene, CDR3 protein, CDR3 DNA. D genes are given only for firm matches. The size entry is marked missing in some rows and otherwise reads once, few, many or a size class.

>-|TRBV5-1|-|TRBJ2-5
CASSLGRVSETQYF
TGCGCCAGCAGCTTGGGGCGGGTATCAGAGACCCAGTACTTC
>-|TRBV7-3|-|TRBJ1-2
CASSLDGRRSGYTF
TGTGCCAGCAGCCTAGACGGGCGGAGAAGTGGCTACACCTTC
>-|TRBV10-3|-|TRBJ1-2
CAISPQISNYGYTF
TGTGCCATCAGTCCGCAGATTTCTAACTATGGCTACACCTTC
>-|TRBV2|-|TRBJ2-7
CASRDPGAFTRGEQYF
TGTGCCAGCAGGGACCCAGGGGCCTTCACTCGGGGGGAGCAGTACTTC
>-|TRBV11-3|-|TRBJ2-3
CASSLGAKADTQYF
TGTGCCAGCAGCTTAGGTGCCAAGGCAGATACGCAGTATTTT
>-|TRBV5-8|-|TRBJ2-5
CASSLEGTRTQYF
TGTGCCAGCAGCTTGGAAGGGACGAGGACCCAGTACTTC
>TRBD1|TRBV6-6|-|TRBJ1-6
CASLQGANSPLHF
TGTGCCAGCCTACAGGGGGCGAATTCACCCCTCCACTTT
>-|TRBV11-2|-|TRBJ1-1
CASSGRHGRDTEAFF
TGTGCCAGCAGCGGAAGACACGGGCGAGACACTGAAGCTTTCTTT
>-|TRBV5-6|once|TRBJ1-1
CASSLQRRDEAFF
TGTGCCAGCAGCCTCCAGAGGAGGGACGAAGCTTTCTTT
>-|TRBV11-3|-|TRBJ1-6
CASSSPGNSSYNSPLHF
TGTGCCAGCAGCTCGCCCGGGAACAGCTCCTATAATTCACCCCTCCACTTT
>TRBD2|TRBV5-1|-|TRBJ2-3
CASSLASGGPGDTQYF
TGCGCCAGCAGCTTGGCCTCGGGAGGGCCTGGAGATACGCAGTATTTT
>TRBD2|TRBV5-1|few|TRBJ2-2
CASSLAAGISGELFF
TGCGCCAGCAGCTTGGCAGCGGGAATCTCCGGGGAGCTGTTTTTT
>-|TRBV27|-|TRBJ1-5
CASSSHGQSVQPQHF
TGTGCCAGCAGTTCCCACGGACAGTCTGTTCAGCCCCAGCATTTT
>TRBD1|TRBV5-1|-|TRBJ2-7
CASSQQGGSYEQYF
TGCGCCAGCAGCCAACAGGGGGGTTCCTACGAGCAGTACTTC
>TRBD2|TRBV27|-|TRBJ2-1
CASSHPGQAGEVHNEQFF
TGTGCCAGCAGTCACCCGGGACAAGCGGGAGAGGTGCACAATGAGCAGTTCTTC
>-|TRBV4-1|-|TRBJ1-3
CASSQGEGPRNTIYF
TGCGCCAGCAGCCAAGGGGAGGGACCGAGAAACACCATATATTTT
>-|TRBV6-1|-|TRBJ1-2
CASSGAPGHGGGYTF
TGTGCCAGCAGTGGAGCCCCGGGACACGGAGGGGGCTACACCTTC
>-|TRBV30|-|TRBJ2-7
CACNGASVSYEQYF
TGTGCCTGTAATGGGGCTAGCGTCTCCTACGAGCAGTACTTC
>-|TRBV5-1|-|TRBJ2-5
CASSLYGQLQETQYF
TGCGCCAGCAGCTTGTATGGACAGCTTCAAGAGACCCAGTACTTC
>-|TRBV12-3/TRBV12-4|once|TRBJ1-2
CASSFGGYGYTF
TGTGCCAGCAGCTTTGGGGGCTATGGCTACACCTTC
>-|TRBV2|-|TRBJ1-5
CASSSQLALNQPQHF
TGTGCCAGCAGTTCTCAGCTAGCCCTTAATCAGCCCCAGCATTTT
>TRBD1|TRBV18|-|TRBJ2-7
CASSRPQGALYEQYF
TGTGCCAGCTCGCGGCCTCAGGGGGCGCTCTACGAGCAGTACTTC
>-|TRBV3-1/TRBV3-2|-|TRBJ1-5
CASSQGVAGSQPQHF
TGTGCCAGCAGCCAGGGGGTGGCAGGGAGTCAGCCCCAGCATTTT
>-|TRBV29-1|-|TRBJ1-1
CSVDLQATNTEAFF
TGCAGCGTTGATCTACAGGCGACTAACACTGAAGCTTTCTTT
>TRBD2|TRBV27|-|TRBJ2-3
CASSLLLAAGTDTQYF
TGTGCCAGCAGTTTGCTGCTAGCGGCGGGCACAGATACGCAGTATTTT
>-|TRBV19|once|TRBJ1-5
CASSSVGVQPQHF
TGTGCCAGTAGTTCGGTAGGCGTTCAGCCCCAGCATTTT
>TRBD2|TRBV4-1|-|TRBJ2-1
CASSQPWGFSGRASEQFF
TGCGCCAGCAGCCAACCCTGGGGATTTAGCGGGAGAGCGAGTGAGCAGTTCTTC
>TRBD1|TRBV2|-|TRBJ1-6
CASSEARGQILHF
TGTGCCAGCAGTGAAGCGAGGGGGCAGATCCTCCACTTT
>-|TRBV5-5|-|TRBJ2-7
CASSSRGPYEQYF
TGTGCCAGCAGCTCGAGAGGTCCCTACGAGCAGTACTTC
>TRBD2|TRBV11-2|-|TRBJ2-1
CASSLDSGGAIYNEQFF
TGTGCCAGCAGCTTAGATAGCGGGGGGGCTATCTACAATGAGCAGTTCTTC
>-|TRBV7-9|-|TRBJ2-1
CASSPRQTNEQFF
TGTGCCAGCAGCCCCAGACAAACGAATGAGCAGTTCTTC
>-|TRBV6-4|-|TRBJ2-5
CASSRDLQETQYF
TGTGCCAGCAGCCGGGACTTACAAGAGACCCAGTACTTC
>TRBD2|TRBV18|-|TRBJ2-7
CASSPRVSGRYEQYF
TGTGCCAGCTCACCACGCGTGAGCGGGAGATACGAGCAGTACTTC
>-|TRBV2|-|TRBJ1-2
CASSAQEYYGYTF
TGTGCCAGCAGTGCACAGGAATACTATGGCTACACCTTC
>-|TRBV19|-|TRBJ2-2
CASSSGGELFF
TGTGCCAGTAGTAGCGGGGGGGAGCTGTTTTTT
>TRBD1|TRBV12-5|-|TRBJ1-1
CASGILLGGQVNTEAFF
TGTGCTAGTGGAATATTGCTTGGGGGACAGGTGAACACTGAAGCTTTCTTT
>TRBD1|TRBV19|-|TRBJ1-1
CASSRDRRGNTEAFF
TGTGCCAGTAGTAGGGACAGGAGGGGGAACACTGAAGCTTTCTTT
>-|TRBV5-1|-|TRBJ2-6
CASSLAVRTGANVLTF
TGCGCCAGCAGCTTGGCCGTTAGGACTGGGGCCAACGTCCTGACTTTC
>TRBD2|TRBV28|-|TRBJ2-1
CASSLWTSGYNEQFF
TGTGCCAGCAGTTTATGGACTAGCGGGTACAATGAGCAGTTCTTC
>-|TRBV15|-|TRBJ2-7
CATSRGRDDEQYF
TGTGCCACCAGCAGAGGGAGAGACGACGAGCAGTACTTC
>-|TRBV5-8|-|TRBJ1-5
CASTGGLRDINQPQHF
TGTGCCAGCACGGGAGGGCTCCGGGATATCAATCAGCCCCAGCATTTT
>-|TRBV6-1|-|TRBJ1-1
CASSEVGREAFF
TGTGCCAGCAGTGAAGTTGGGCGAGAAGCTTTCTTT
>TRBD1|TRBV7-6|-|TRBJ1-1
CASSMIQGASGQAFF
TGTGCCAGCAGCATGATACAGGGGGCCTCGGGTCAGGCTTTCTTT